The T cell receptor (beta chain) described here comes from a study of T cells after yellow fever vaccination. General study findings and limits: Once the booster was given, most primary-vaccination clones reappeared, at around 95% for CD4 and roughly 90% for CD8. Secondary responses were weaker yet peaked faster, day 5 versus 15.

A single record per CDR3 protein comes from TCRdb applying MiXCR to the 5' RACE reads. The sample includes 500,000 to 700,000 distinct CDR3 sequences, less than 20% of them seen just once. This clonotype has ten or more counts. Its antigen remains unknown. J was trimmed by 12 bases and V by 9 bases; bases with no gene match: 6. CDR3 length equals 11 residues. This specimen was PBMCs, taken 15 days after the yellow fever booster vaccination. This chain joins TRBV12-3 or TRBV12-4 and TRBJ2-3, with TRBD2 matching 10 bases. This clonotype was obtained from a man younger than 40 who received the YFV17D yellow fever vaccine. The CDR3 sequence: CASDKREGQYF. The CDR3 DNA sequence: TGTGCCAGTGATAAGCGGGAGGGCCAGTATTTT.